The count of the clone carrying this TCR beta chain is one. Its antigen is not known. V lost 3 bases to trimming and J lost 7 bases, with 12 bases between them. The CDR3 runs 14 residues. The germline gives CDR1 MNHEY, CDR2 SVGAGI. This table comes from immunoSEQ multiplex PCR, and its TCRdb copy is limited to in-frame clones, with some not included. The sample lists over 30,000 clones, roughly 82% seen once, with roughly 21% in the top ten. These data originate in a study of OX40 agonist ivuxolimab in advanced cancers. Study-wide background: Every 2 weeks, patients got intravenous ivuxolimab at one of six dose levels (0.01-10 mg/kg).

General observations from the study: Low normalized T-cell clonal expansion was also seen in some nonresponders. Expanded peripheral T cells had an undetermined antigen specificity. Expanded clones were, on average, more numerous in CD8+ T cells than in CD4+.

Sequencing was performed on CD4+ or CD8+ T cells sorted from blood, taken in a trial of the OX40 agonist ivuxolimab. The TCR originated in an adult with an advanced solid tumor such as melanoma, head and neck, liver or kidney cancer. V usage is TRBV6-5 and J usage is TRBJ1-4; D not resolved. The CDR3 DNA is TGTGCCAGCAGTTATCTCCGGGGTGGTGAAAAACTGTTTTTT. This translates into CASSYLRGGEKLFF.